Listed here are 25 T cell receptor beta chains from one sample, sequenced in a study of T cell changes during pregnancy in multiple sclerosis. The repertoire was sequenced with immunoSEQ multiplex PCR; TCRdb's copy has only in-frame clones and lacks some. The sample includes about 47,000 clones, 85% to 90% of them seen just once. The sample was CD8+ T cells from peripheral blood mononuclear cells, taken in the second trimester of pregnancy. The receptors stem from a female donor with multiple sclerosis, enrolled in a pregnancy study.

The genes are TRBV11-2 and TRBJ1-1; possible D gene TRBD1, 6 bases. V gave up 2 bases and J gave up 8 bases, with 9 bases separating them. The CDR3 has 12 amino acids. Germline-derived CDR1 and CDR2 are SGHAT and FQNNGV. CDR3 nucleotide sequence: TGTGCCAGCAGCTTATTGGGGGCCGAAGCTTTCTTT. It translates to CASSLLGAEAFF.

J is TRBJ1-2 and V is TRBV5-1, with TRBD1 identical over 9 bases. Trimming removed 6 bases from V and 8 bases from J; junction bases left unmatched: 5. CDR3 length equals 12 residues. CDR1 and CDR2 (germline): SGHRS, YFSETQ. CDR3 amino acids: CASTTGGTGYTF. The CDR3 nucleotides read TGCGCCAGCACGACAGGGGGTACAGGCTACACCTTC.

The CDR3 sequence is CASSPGQGGSPLHF. The CDR3, as DNA: TGTGCCAGCAGCCCCGGACAGGGAGGATCACCCCTCCACTTT. The gene calls are TRBV11-2 and TRBJ1-6; the match to TRBD1 covers 8 bases. CDR3 length: 14 amino acids. Looked up from germline, CDR1 is SGHAT and CDR2 is FQNNGV. V shed 5 bases and J 10 bases; nucleotides not matched to a gene: 7.

J is TRBJ1-1 and V is TRBV19, with D possibly TRBD1 on 5 matching bases. Germline V lookup: CDR1 LNHDA, CDR2 SQIVND (reference sequence). V dropped 1 base and J dropped 0 bases, with 9 bases sitting between them. This CDR3 is 15 amino acids long. CDR3 residues: CASSIGGALNTEAFF. The CDR3 region has the DNA TGTGCCAGTAGTATAGGTGGGGCCCTGAACACTGAAGCTTTCTTT. The full variable domain, completed using reference TRBV19 and TRBJ1-1, is DGGITQSPKYLFRKEGQNVTLSCEQNLNHDAMYWYRQDPGQGLRLIYYSQIVNDFQKGDIAEGYSVSREKKESFPLTVTSAQKNPTAFYLCASSIGGALNTEAFFGQGTRLTVV.

The chain joins TRBV4-1 to TRBJ1-5; D is unclear. Trimming stripped 0 bases from V and 7 bases from J, with 13 bases between. CDR3 size: 15 residues. CDR1 and CDR2 from the germline V gene are MGHRA and YSYEKL. DNA for the CDR3: TGCGCCAGCAGCCAAGATATTGCAGGTGGACAGCCCCAGCATTTT. It encodes CASSQDIAGGQPQHF.

The rearrangement joins TRBV28 to TRBJ2-5, with D hard to call. This CDR3 has 17 residues. V was pared by 1 base and J by 4 bases, with 19 bases between. From germline, CDR1 is MDHEN and CDR2 SYDVKM. CDR3: CASSLLALDPSGETQYF. The CDR3 DNA is TGTGCCAGCAGTTTATTGGCCCTAGACCCCTCGGGAGAGACCCAGTACTTC. The whole variable domain, remainder taken from reference TRBV28 and TRBJ2-5, is DVKVTQSSRYLVKRTGEKVFLECVQDMDHENMFWYRQDPGLGLRLIYFSYDVKMKEKGDIPEGYSVSREKKERFSLILESASTNQTSMYLCASSLLALDPSGETQYFGPGTRLLVL.

The chain carries TRBV19 and TRBJ1-1; D remains ambiguous. V was shortened by 7 bases and J by 5 bases, with 8 bases between the two germline ends. This CDR3 has 11 amino acids. CDR1 is LNHDA, CDR2 SQIVND, per germline (reference sequence). CDR3 coding DNA: TGTGCCAGTACCTACTGGACTGAAGCTTTCTTT. Translated: CASTYWTEAFF.

The chain uses TRBV9 and TRBJ2-5; D unresolved. The V and J ends lost 4 bases and 6 bases respectively, with 13 bases between them. Germline CDR1 is SGDLS and CDR2 is YYNGEE. The CDR3 consists of 13 residues. As DNA, the CDR3 is TGTGCCAGCAGCCCCGGGTCCTGGAAGACCCAGTACTTC. Residues: CASSPGSWKTQYF. Together with reference TRBV9 and TRBJ2-5, the CDR3 gives the full variable domain: DSGVTQTPKHLITATGQRVTLRCSPRSGDLSVYWYQQSLDQGLQFLIQYYNGEERAKGNILERFSAQQFPDLHSELNLSSLELGDSALYFCASSPGSWKTQYFGPGTRLLVL.

This clone has only a few counts. The rearrangement links TRBV6-4 to TRBJ1-2, with D possibly TRBD1 on 5 matching bases. Germline V CDR1 and CDR2: MRHNA, SNTAGT. The germline V and J ends were trimmed by 0 bases and 7 bases, with 6 bases remaining between them. This CDR3 is 12 amino acids long. The DNA of the CDR3 is TGTGCCAGCAGTGACTCGGGGCTTGGCTACACCTTC. Its protein product is CASSDSGLGYTF.

The chain is built from TRBV9 and TRBJ2-3; the D is unclear. Germline CDR1 SGDLS, CDR2 YYNGEE. V lost 5 bases to trimming and J lost 0 bases, with 13 bases between them. The CDR3 loop spans 15 amino acids. The CDR3 nucleotides are TGTGCCAGCAGTACCCAAGCATCTAGCACAGATACGCAGTATTTT. It encodes CASSTQASSTDTQYF.

The chain employs TRBV7-6 and TRBJ1-6; 7 nucleotides line up with TRBD1. This CDR3 region has 15 residues. V was pared by 5 bases and J by 3 bases, with 4 bases of the junction left unmatched. CDR1 is SGHVS, CDR2 FNYEAQ, per germline. CDR3 loop: CASSLGTDYNSPLHF. The CDR3 bases are TGTGCCAGCAGCCTCGGGACAGACTATAATTCACCCCTCCACTTT. The whole variable domain, remainder taken from reference TRBV7-6 and TRBJ1-6, is GAGVSQSPRYKVTKRGQDVALRCDPISGHVSLYWYRQALGQGPEFLTYFNYEAQQDKSGLPNDRFSAERPEGSISTLTIQRTEQRDSAMYRCASSLGTDYNSPLHFGNGTRLTVT.

The gene calls are TRBV27 and TRBJ1-2, with D possibly matching TRBD1 (5 bases). Trimming shortened V by 6 bases and J by 0 bases, and 11 bases separated the two germline ends. Germline loops: CDR1 MNHEY, CDR2 SMNVEV (reference sequence). This CDR3 comprises 14 residues. The CDR3 DNA reads as TGTGCCAGCAGGCCGGACACCGCTAACTATGGCTACACCTTC. It specifies CASRPDTANYGYTF.

The chain recombines TRBV2 with TRBJ2-5; 8 bases are shared with TRBD2. The junction had 17 bases not matched to a gene; V was cut back by 4 bases and J by 4 bases. CDR3 length equals 18 residues. Germline assignment: CDR1 SNHLY and CDR2 FYNNEI. The DNA for the CDR3 is TGTGCCAGCAGTGTGACAGGCCTAGCGGGTAACCGGAGAGAGACCCAGTACTTC. Its translation is CASSVTGLAGNRRETQYF.

The chain couples TRBV25-1 to TRBJ1-3; weak D call: TRBD1 (5 bases). This CDR3 has 14 residues. Germline lookup yields CDR1 MGHDK and CDR2 SYGVNS. V lost 4 bases and J lost 4, with 11 bases in between. CDR3 in DNA: TGTGCCAGCAGTGCCCAGGGAGGAGGAAACACCATATATTTT. Translating it yields CASSAQGGGNTIYF.

By sample share, this clone is medium-sized (0.01 to 0.1%). V usage is TRBV7-2 and J usage is TRBJ2-1; 9 bases line up with TRBD2. The germline V gene encodes CDR1 SGHTA and CDR2 FQGNSA. The CDR3 sequence is 15 residues long. After removal of 3 bases from V and 4 bases from J, the junction contained 4 bases not matched to a gene. The CDR3 protein is CASSFIAGEYNEQFF. The CDR3 nucleotides are TGTGCCAGCAGCTTTATAGCGGGGGAGTACAATGAGCAGTTCTTC. Full variable domain (remainder filled in from reference TRBV7-2 and TRBJ2-1): GAGVSQSPSNKVTEKGKDVELRCDPISGHTALYWYRQSLGQGLEFLIYFQGNSAPDKSGLPSDRFSAERTGGSVSTLTIQRTQQEDSAVYLCASSFIAGEYNEQFFGPGTRLTVL.

Worth noting for this clone: The sample holds other DNA sequences that translate to the same CDR3. The CDR3 DNA reads TGCAGCGTTGAGGGGGGGAGCTATGGCTACACCTTC. This translates into CSVEGGSYGYTF. The V gene is TRBV29-1, the J gene TRBJ1-2, with D perhaps TRBD1 (5 bases). V was shortened by 3 bases and J by 4 bases, with 9 bases between the two germline ends. The CDR3 loop spans 12 amino acids. Germline assignment: CDR1 SQVTM and CDR2 ANQGSEA.

The gene calls are TRBV29-1 and TRBJ2-7; no definite D call. The CDR3 contains 14 residues. V was cut by 2 bases and J by 4 bases, with 15 bases left in between. Germline CDR1 and CDR2: SQVTM and ANQGSEA. CDR3 protein: CSVESARSGYEQYF. The CDR3 DNA is TGCAGCGTTGAATCGGCCAGGTCTGGATACGAGCAGTACTTC.

In nucleotides, the CDR3 is TGTGCCAGCAGCCTGTTGTCCGAGGCTAACTATGGCTACACCTTC. Its protein is CASSLLSEANYGYTF. The chain combines TRBV6-1 with TRBJ1-2; D uncertain. Germline V CDR1 and CDR2: MNHNS, SASEGT. Trimming left V 6 bases short and J 0 bases short, with 14 bases between. The CDR3 consists of 15 residues.

The chain recombines TRBV6-1 with TRBJ2-5; tentative D call: TRBD2 (6 bases). Germline-derived CDR1 and CDR2 are MNHNS and SASEGT. V was cut by 4 bases and J by 5 bases, with 23 bases left in between. The CDR3 consists of 17 residues. The CDR3 nucleotides are TGTGCCAGCAGTGTCTTGGGGTCGGGGGTGCCCGGGGAGACCCAGTACTTC. Protein: CASSVLGSGVPGETQYF.

Concerning this clone: The same CDR3 is also encoded by other DNA sequences in this sample. The CDR3 protein is CASSLVGSSYEQYF. CDR3 sequence (DNA): TGTGCCAGCAGTTTAGTGGGGAGCTCCTACGAGCAGTACTTC. The chain couples TRBV27 to TRBJ2-7, with TRBD2 as a possible D gene (5 bases). This CDR3 comprises 14 residues. The V and J ends lost 2 bases and 0 bases respectively, with 8 bases between them. Germline assignment: CDR1 MNHEY and CDR2 SMNVEV (reference sequence).

The genes are TRBV2 and TRBJ2-7; D is perhaps TRBD1 (6 bases). V lost 6 bases and J lost 9, with 9 bases in between. CDR1 is SNHLY and CDR2 is FYNNEI in the germline V gene. CDR3 length equals 10 residues. The CDR3 DNA is TGTGCCAGCAGCGCAGGGGTGCAGTACTTC. Amino acids: CASSAGVQYF.

CDR3 DNA: TGTGCCATCCAGTCCGGGGGTAGCGGCAATGAGCAGTTCTTC. Encoded protein: CAIQSGGSGNEQFF. The gene calls are TRBV2 and TRBJ2-1, with a weak D call TRBD2 (6 bases). There are 14 residues in the CDR3. Germline values: CDR1 SNHLY, CDR2 FYNNEI. The ends were cut back, 10 bases at V and 6 bases at J, with 19 bases in the middle.

The chain links TRBV4-1 to TRBJ1-1; TRBD1 might be the D (5 bases). CDR3 length: 14 amino acids. Germline V gene data show CDR1 as MGHRA and CDR2 as YSYEKL. The V and J ends lost 1 base and 1 base respectively, with 7 bases between them. For the CDR3, the DNA is TGCGCCAGCAGCCAAGCTCAGGGGAACACTGAAGCTTTCTTT. Translated, it gives CASSQAQGNTEAFF.

V is TRBV7-9 and J is TRBJ1-2, with TRBD1 matching 8 bases. The CDR3 has 16 amino acids. Germline values: CDR1 SEHNR, CDR2 FQNEAQ (reference sequence). With V trimmed by 5 bases and J by 4 bases, 12 bases remained unmatched. The CDR3 bases are TGTGCCAGCAGCGATGGATCGGCAGGGGGCCGCTATGGCTACACCTTC. Translated: CASSDGSAGGRYGYTF. Full variable domain (rest looked up from reference TRBV7-9 and TRBJ1-2): DTGVSQNPRHKITKRGQNVTFRCDPISEHNRLYWYRQTLGQGPEFLTYFQNEAQLEKSRLLSDRFSAERPKGSFSTLEIQRTEQGDSAMYLCASSDGSAGGRYGYTFGSGTRLTVV.

The genes are TRBV4-1 and TRBJ2-1; maybe TRBD2 (6 bases). Germline V gene data show CDR1 as MGHRA and CDR2 as YSYEKL. Deletions cut 4 bases from V and 1 base from J, with 17 bases between. This CDR3 spans 17 amino acids. CDR3 loop: CASSPRGARSSYNEQFF. CDR3 sequence (DNA): TGCGCCAGCAGCCCTCGCGGGGCCCGATCTTCCTACAATGAGCAGTTCTTC.